The 21 T cell receptor beta chains listed next were all sequenced from one sample in a study of cytomegalovirus exposure and HLA in healthy donors. In the PCR, 60 Vbeta and 13 Jbeta primers were used. Libraries were prepared by immunoSEQ multiplex PCR; TCRdb keeps only in-frame clonotypes and omits some of them. This sample has 50,000 or so clones, with over 75% found just once. Material for sequencing was PBMCs. These receptors originate from a boy younger than 18 in good health and CMV-seropositive.

The J gene is TRBJ2-1, the V gene TRBV7-8; TRBD2 might be the D (5 bases). The CDR3 spans 15 residues. CDR1 is SGHVS and CDR2 is FQNEAQ in the germline V gene. V lost 2 bases and J lost 9, with 17 bases in between. CDR3 sequence: CASSLPRSTSSEQFF. The CDR3 region has the DNA TGTGCCAGCAGCTTACCACGCTCAACTAGTTCTGAGCAGTTCTTC.

In nucleotides, the CDR3 is TGCGCCAGCAGCTCCAACAGAGCGCGGGAACGGAATGGCTACACCTTC. Amino acids: CASSSNRARERNGYTF. This chain joins TRBV5-1 and TRBJ1-2; no firm D call. CDR3 length: 16 residues. V was pared by 3 bases and J by 6 bases, with 21 bases between. Germline lookup yields CDR1 SGHRS and CDR2 YFSETQ.

The chain uses TRBV9 and TRBJ1-5; possibly TRBD1 for D (6 bases). Germline V gives CDR1 SGDLS, CDR2 YYNGEE. Trimming stripped 3 bases from V and 4 bases from J, with 11 bases between. This CDR3 comprises 14 residues. The CDR3 is CASSAGTNNQPQHF. DNA for the CDR3: TGTGCCAGCAGCGCAGGGACAAATAATCAGCCCCAGCATTTT. The whole variable domain, filled in from reference TRBV9 and TRBJ1-5, reads DSGVTQTPKHLITATGQRVTLRCSPRSGDLSVYWYQQSLDQGLQFLIQYYNGEERAKGNILERFSAQQFPDLHSELNLSSLELGDSALYFCASSAGTNNQPQHFGDGTRLSIL.

The chain links TRBV19 to TRBJ1-5; 12 positions match TRBD1. This CDR3 is 14 amino acids long. The trim removed 4 bases at V and 8 bases at J, leaving 3 bases unmatched. Germline V gene lookup returns CDR1 LNHDA and CDR2 SQIVND (reference sequence). CDR3 coding DNA: TGTGCCAGTAGTACCGGGACAGGGGGCGAGCCCCAGCATTTT. It is translated as CASSTGTGGEPQHF.

The chain has TRBV19 and TRBJ1-5; D is perhaps TRBD1 (5 bases). V lost 5 bases and J lost 5, with 10 bases in between. The CDR3 sequence is 13 residues long. Germline loops: CDR1 LNHDA, CDR2 SQIVND (reference sequence). CDR3 region: CASSPGIHQPQHF. The CDR3, as DNA: TGTGCCAGTAGTCCAGGGATCCATCAGCCCCAGCATTTT.

The chain combines TRBV18 with TRBJ1-6; D might be TRBD1 (5 bases). The V end lost 6 bases, the J end lost 6 bases, and 12 bases lay between the germline ends. Germline CDR1 and CDR2: KGHSH and LQKENI. The CDR3 loop spans 14 amino acids. The CDR3 region has the DNA TGTGCCAGCTCGGCGGGGACGGGTAATTCACCCCTCCACTTT. Its translation is CASSAGTGNSPLHF. The full variable domain, rest sourced from reference TRBV18 and TRBJ1-6, is NAGVMQNPRHLVRRRGQEARLRCSPMKGHSHVYWYRQLPEEGLKFMVYLQKENIIDESGMPKERFSAEFPKEGPSILRIQQVVRGDSAAYFCASSAGTGNSPLHFGNGTRLTVT.

Comment on this clone: One end of the junction does not line up with germline, which may come from a read error. The chain is built from TRBV7-9 and TRBJ1-6, with D hard to call. CDR1 is SEHNR and CDR2 is FQNEAQ in the germline V gene (reference sequence). CDR3 size: 13 residues. This chain's CDR3 is CSSSDSLNSPLHF. CDR3 coding DNA: TGTTCCAGCAGCGACTCATTAAATTCACCCCTCCACTTT.

CDR3 protein: CASGRERGETQYF. Written as DNA, the CDR3 is TGTGCCAGCGGCCGGGAAAGAGGAGAGACCCAGTACTTC. The chain couples TRBV6-4 to TRBJ2-5, with D perhaps matching TRBD2 (5 bases). CDR1 MRHNA and CDR2 SNTAGT come from the germline V gene. The CDR3 extends over 13 amino acids. V was shortened by 8 bases and J by 4 bases, with 14 bases between the two germline ends.

The V and J genes are TRBV4-1 and TRBJ2-1; 7 positions agree with TRBD2. From germline, CDR1 is MGHRA and CDR2 YSYEKL. The CDR3 loop spans 14 amino acids. The V and J ends lost 1 base and 3 bases, in that order; junction bases with no gene match: 0. CDR3 loop: CASSQGGGYNEQFF. CDR3 coding DNA: TGCGCCAGCAGCCAAGGGGGGGGCTACAATGAGCAGTTCTTC.

This clone has more than one count but fewer than ten. The rearrangement joins TRBV27 to TRBJ1-2, with D perhaps TRBD1 (6 bases). Between the trimmed V and J ends, which lost 5 bases and 8 bases, there was a span of 18 bases. Germline V gene sequence: CDR1 MNHEY, CDR2 SMNVEV (reference sequence). The CDR3 totals 14 residues. As DNA, the CDR3 is TGTGCCAGCAGTCCCCTAGGGGGGGGCCGAGGCTACACCTTC. The encoded protein is CASSPLGGGRGYTF.

The V and J genes are TRBV6-1 and TRBJ2-3, with 8 bases aligning to TRBD2. The CDR3 spans 15 residues. Germline V CDR1 and CDR2: MNHNS, SASEGT. Germline trimming cut 3 bases from V and 0 bases from J; bases unmatched to any gene: 2. The CDR3 is CASSDERGSTDTQYF. CDR3 DNA sequence: TGTGCCAGCAGTGACGAGCGGGGGAGCACAGATACGCAGTATTTT.

The J gene is TRBJ1-1, the V gene TRBV29-1, with TRBD1 as a possible D gene (5 bases). Trimming left V 1 base short and J 3 bases short, with 12 bases between. This CDR3 spans 14 amino acids. The germline CDR1 and CDR2 sequences are SQVTM and ANQGSEA. The CDR3 DNA reads as TGCAGCGTTGAAGCAGGGCAGGATTACACTGAAGCTTTCTTT. Translation: CSVEAGQDYTEAFF.

This chain joins TRBV2 and TRBJ1-5, with D possibly TRBD1 on 6 matching bases. The CDR3 is made up of 12 amino acids. CDR1 SNHLY and CDR2 FYNNEI come from the germline V gene. Trimming removed 6 bases at V and 5 bases at J, with 8 bases between. The CDR3 spells CASSGQHQPQHF. The CDR3 region has the DNA TGTGCCAGCAGCGGACAGCATCAGCCCCAGCATTTT.

The chain joins TRBV7-6 to TRBJ1-5, with a possible D match to TRBD1 (5 bases). CDR3 length: 14 residues. Trimming pared 2 bases from V and 7 bases from J, leaving 12 bases between. Germline V CDR1 and CDR2: SGHVS, FNYEAQ. The DNA for the CDR3 is TGTGCCAGCAGCTTATACGGGGGGGAACAGCCCCAGCATTTT. Encoded protein: CASSLYGGEQPQHF.

In this sample, this clone turned up once. The V gene is TRBV9, the J gene TRBJ2-2; the match to TRBD2 covers 9 bases. V lost 4 bases and J lost 2; bases outside the gene matches: 9. CDR3 size: 17 residues. From germline, CDR1 is SGDLS and CDR2 YYNGEE. CDR3 sequence: CASSQIAGVQNTGELFF. CDR3 nucleotides: TGTGCCAGCAGCCAAATAGCGGGGGTTCAAAACACCGGGGAGCTGTTTTTT.

CDR3 residues: CASSLVRTGESNTGELFF. CDR3 nucleotides: TGTGCCAGCAGCTTAGTACGAACAGGGGAGTCGAACACCGGGGAGCTGTTTTTT. V is TRBV7-9 and J is TRBJ2-2; TRBD1 agrees at 7 bases. The CDR3 is made up of 18 amino acids. The ends lost 1 base at V and 0 bases at J; junction bases unmatched: 8. Per germline, CDR1 SEHNR and CDR2 FQNEAQ (reference sequence).

The rearrangement uses TRBV7-9 and TRBJ2-3; D not certain. Germline CDR1 reads SEHNR; CDR2 reads FQNEAQ (reference sequence). V lost 1 base and J lost 7, with 12 bases in between. The CDR3 totals 14 residues. CDR3 sequence (DNA): TGTGCCAGCAGCTTAGACCTTCATCAGAATACGCAGTATTTT. This codes for CASSLDLHQNTQYF.

The chain combines TRBV10-3 with TRBJ2-1, with 9 bases aligning to TRBD2. After removal of 8 bases from V and 9 bases from J, the junction contained 8 bases not matched to a gene. The CDR3 covers 13 residues. Germline assignment: CDR1 ENHRY and CDR2 SYGVKD. The CDR3 spells CAIRLAGSSEQFF. DNA of the CDR3: TGTGCCATCCGGCTAGCGGGGTCCAGTGAGCAGTTCTTC.

The chain's CDR3 is CASRKTQGSSYEQYF. The CDR3 bases are TGTGCCAGTAGGAAAACCCAGGGGAGCTCCTACGAGCAGTACTTC. V usage is TRBV19 and J usage is TRBJ2-7, with D perhaps matching TRBD1 (6 bases). Germline assignment: CDR1 LNHDA and CDR2 SQIVND (reference sequence). The CDR3 totals 15 residues. V shed 6 bases and J shed 0 bases, with 15 bases lying between them.

The chain links TRBV2 to TRBJ1-1; D gene uncertain. V was pared by 8 bases and J by 5 bases, with 12 bases between. In germline, CDR1 is SNHLY, CDR2 FYNNEI. The CDR3 consists of 12 residues. The CDR3 spells CASLREVTEAFF. Written as DNA, the CDR3 is TGTGCCAGCCTCCGGGAGGTTACTGAAGCTTTCTTT.

This chain links TRBV7-9 with TRBJ1-2; 9 bases fit TRBD1. The length of the CDR3 is 15 residues. Trimming took 6 bases from V and 1 from J; bases not matched to a gene: 6. CDR1 and CDR2 from the germline V gene are SEHNR and FQNEAQ (reference sequence). CDR3 sequence (DNA): TGTGCCAGCAGTGGATGGACAGGGGATAACTATGGCTACACCTTC. Translated, it gives CASSGWTGDNYGYTF.